The clone carrying this T cell receptor beta chain was seen repeatedly, ten times or more. Its antigen is unidentified. Constant-region reverse primers amplified full-length variable regions, followed by semi-nested Nested Universal Primer A PCR. One entry per CDR3 protein, called by TCRdb with MiXCR from the 5' RACE reads. This sample carries 20,000 to 25,000 distinct CDR3 sequences, 30% of them seen once, and the ten largest clones take about 2.4%. Study conclusions and caveats: Tumor memory CD4+ T cell TCR gene usage was found to cluster with blood and lymph node memory CD4+ cells and with lymph node naive CD4+ cells. Whole repertoires were not studied in the larger cohort, only one V-J beta rearrangement.

The sequence derives from a female donor with breast cancer. Sequencing used tumor-infiltrating naive CD4+ T cells sorted from the breast tumor. Described subset: naive CD4+ T cells, CD4+CD45RA+CD25-.

CDR3 in DNA: TGTGCCAGCAGGTCCGGTTGGACTAGCGGGAGGGAAAATGAGCAGTTCTTC. Translated: CASRSGWTSGRENEQFF. The genes are TRBV6-1 and TRBJ2-1; TRBD2 aligns across 15 bases. V trimming: 6 bases; J trimming: 7 bases; junction bases outside the gene matches: 10. Germline V lookup: CDR1 MNHNS, CDR2 SASEGT. This CDR3 is 17 amino acids long.